This T cell receptor beta chain appears in the sequencing data of a study of blood T cell repertoires in COVID-19. Study-level information: Italy, Spain and the United States were the sources of the convalescent and acute COVID-19 samples. T cells, B-cell-depleted T cells, or PBMCs supplied cDNA or gDNA.

The authors' processing: Amplification of reference gene primers provided the estimated nucleated cell counts. Assay used: immunoSEQ multiplex PCR; TCRdb lists only in-frame clones, some missing. D and trimming were read from the DNA, whereas the V and J calls and clone size are those reported in that table. The data contain some 89,000 clones, around nine tenths of them singletons. Trimming removed 7 bases at V and 0 bases at J, with 7 bases between. This CDR3 comprises 12 residues. Germline V lookup: CDR1 SNHLY, CDR2 FYNNEI. The V call is TRBV2, the J call TRBJ2-7; D unclear. Sample: peripheral blood. The source of this sequence is a human donor in a cohort sampled during active COVID-19. The CDR3 sequence is CASNTPSYEQYF. CDR3 in DNA: TGTGCCAGCAATACACCCTCCTACGAGCAGTACTTC.